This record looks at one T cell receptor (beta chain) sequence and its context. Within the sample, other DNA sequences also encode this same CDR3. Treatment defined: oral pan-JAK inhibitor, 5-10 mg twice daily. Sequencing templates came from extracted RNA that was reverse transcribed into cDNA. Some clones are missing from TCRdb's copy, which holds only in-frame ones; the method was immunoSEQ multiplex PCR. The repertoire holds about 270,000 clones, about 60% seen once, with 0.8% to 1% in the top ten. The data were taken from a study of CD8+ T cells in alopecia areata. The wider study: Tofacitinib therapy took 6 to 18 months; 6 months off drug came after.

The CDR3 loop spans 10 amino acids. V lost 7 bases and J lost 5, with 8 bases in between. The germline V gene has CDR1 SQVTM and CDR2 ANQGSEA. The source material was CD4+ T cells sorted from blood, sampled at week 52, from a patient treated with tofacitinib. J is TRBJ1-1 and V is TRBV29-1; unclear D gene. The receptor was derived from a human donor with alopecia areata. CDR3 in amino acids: CSARGTEAFF. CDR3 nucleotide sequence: TGCAGCGCAAGAGGGACTGAAGCTTTCTTT.